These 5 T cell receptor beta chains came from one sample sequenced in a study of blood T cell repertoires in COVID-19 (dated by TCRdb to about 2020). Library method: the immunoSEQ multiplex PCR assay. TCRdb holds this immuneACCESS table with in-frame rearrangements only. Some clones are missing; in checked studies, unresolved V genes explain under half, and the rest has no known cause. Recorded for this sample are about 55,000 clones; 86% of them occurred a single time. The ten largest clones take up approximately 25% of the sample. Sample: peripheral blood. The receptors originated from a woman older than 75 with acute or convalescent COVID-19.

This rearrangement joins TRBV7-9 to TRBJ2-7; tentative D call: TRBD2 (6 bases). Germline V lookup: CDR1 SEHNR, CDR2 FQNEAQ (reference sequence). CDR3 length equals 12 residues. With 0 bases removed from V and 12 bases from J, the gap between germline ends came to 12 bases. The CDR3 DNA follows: TGTGCCAGCAGCTTAGCTCGGGAGACAGTGTACTTC. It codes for CASSLARETVYF.

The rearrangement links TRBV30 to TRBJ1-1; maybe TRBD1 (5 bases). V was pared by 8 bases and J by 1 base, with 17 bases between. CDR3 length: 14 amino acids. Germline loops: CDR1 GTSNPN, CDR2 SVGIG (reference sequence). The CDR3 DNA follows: TGTGCCGGAAGCCCGGGACTGCCGAACACTGAAGCTTTCTTT. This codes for CAGSPGLPNTEAFF.

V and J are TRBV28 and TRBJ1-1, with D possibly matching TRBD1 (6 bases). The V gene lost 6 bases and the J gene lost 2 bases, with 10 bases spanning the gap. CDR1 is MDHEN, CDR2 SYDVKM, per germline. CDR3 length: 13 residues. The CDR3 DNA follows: TGTGCCAGCAGGACGGACAGAAACACTGAAGCTTTCTTT. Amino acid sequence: CASRTDRNTEAFF.

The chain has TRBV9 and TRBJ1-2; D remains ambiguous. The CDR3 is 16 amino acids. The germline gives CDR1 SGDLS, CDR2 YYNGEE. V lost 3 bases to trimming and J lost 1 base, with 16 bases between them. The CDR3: CASSGPRLRLNYGYTF. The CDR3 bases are TGTGCCAGCAGCGGGCCGCGGCTCCGTCTTAACTATGGCTACACCTTC.

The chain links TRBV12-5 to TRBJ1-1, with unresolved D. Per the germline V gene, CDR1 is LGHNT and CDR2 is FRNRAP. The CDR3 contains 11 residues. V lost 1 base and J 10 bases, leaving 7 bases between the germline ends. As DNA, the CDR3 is TGTGCTAGTGGTTTGGGACTGGTAGCTTTCTTT. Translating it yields CASGLGLVAFF.